This T cell receptor (beta chain) came from a study of T cells in Graves' hyperthyroidism and ophthalmopathy. It was 8 to 10 ml of fresh peripheral blood that supplied the PBMCs. The table lists this clonotype with a few counts. The TCR beta CDR3 regions underwent amplification using RNA transcripts as the source. HTBI primers were used for first-round RT-PCR of the TCR CDR3. TCRdb analysed the multiplex PCR reads with MiXCR anew, one entry per CDR3 protein. The repertoire holds about 200,000 distinct CDR3 sequences, 18% seen once, with roughly two fifths in the top ten. From germline, CDR1 is MNHNS and CDR2 SASEGT. The CDR3 is 15 residues long. Trimming removed 5 bases from V and 0 bases from J; junction bases left unmatched: 6.

Source material: blood. The clonotype comes from a middle-aged man with Graves' hyperthyroidism. The chain combines TRBV6-1 with TRBJ2-7; 8 bases are shared with TRBD1. The CDR3 loop is CASSSPDRGSYEQYF. CDR3 sequence (DNA): TGTGCCAGCAGTTCACCCGACAGGGGCTCCTACGAGCAGTACTTC.